These 23 T cell receptor beta chains were all obtained from the same sample, sequenced in a study of neurological immune-mediated disorders. TCRdb reprocessed the 5' RACE reads via MiXCR and lists one record per CDR3 protein. This table holds about 45,000 distinct CDR3 sequences, approximately 15% found once. Time point here: longitudinal time-point 3. The sample comprised PBMCs. The receptors come from a man aged 25-45 years in good health.

This clonotype was recorded a few times. This chain uses TRBV18 with TRBJ1-2; D is unclear. CDR1 is KGHSH, CDR2 LQKENI, per germline. Trimming took 4 bases from V and 0 from J, leaving 9 bases between them. The length of the CDR3 is 14 residues. CDR3 region: CASSQDEANYGYTF. The DNA of the CDR3 is TGTGCCAGCTCACAGGACGAAGCTAACTATGGCTACACCTTC.

This clonotype was observed at least ten times. J is TRBJ2-6 and V is TRBV7-9, with D possibly being TRBD1 or TRBD2 (5 bases each). The CDR3 has 16 amino acids. Trimming shortened V by 0 bases and J by 1 base, and 7 bases separated the two germline ends. Germline V lookup: CDR1 SEHNR, CDR2 FQNEAQ (reference sequence). The CDR3 nucleotides read TGTGCCAGCAGCTTAGCCGAGGGGTCTGGGGCCAACGTCCTGACTTTC. Translating it yields CASSLAEGSGANVLTF.

Ten or more counts support this clonotype. J is TRBJ2-1 and V is TRBV12-5; D might be TRBD1 (6 bases). This CDR3 region has 13 residues. Germline CDR1 is LGHNT and CDR2 is FRNRAP. V was shortened by 2 bases and J by 8 bases, with 10 bases between the two germline ends. The chain's CDR3 is CASGLTGRHEQFF. The CDR3 DNA sequence: TGTGCTAGTGGTTTGACAGGGCGGCATGAGCAGTTCTTC.

This clonotype was counted ten times or more. The J gene is TRBJ1-1, the V gene TRBV5-1, with D tentatively TRBD1 (5 bases). The germline V gene has CDR1 SGHRS and CDR2 YFSETQ. This CDR3 is built from 12 residues. V lost 1 base, J lost 7 bases, and 8 bases lay in between. CDR3: CASSLWGNEAFF. CDR3 bases: TGCGCCAGCAGCTTGTGGGGGAATGAAGCTTTCTTT.

This clonotype was seen repeatedly, ten times or more. CDR3 sequence: CASSLNAGLVGETQYF. CDR3 bases: TGTGCCAGCAGCCTGAACGCGGGACTAGTAGGGGAGACCCAGTACTTC. This chain uses TRBV5-5 with TRBJ2-5, with 8 nucleotides matching TRBD2. Germline-derived CDR1 and CDR2 are SGHKS and YYEKEE (reference sequence). The CDR3 covers 16 residues. With 4 bases clipped from V and 5 bases from J, the junction kept 13 bases outside the gene matches.

This clonotype showed up many times. The CDR3 coding sequence is TGTGCCACCAGCCGGGACAGGCTCGCTGAAGCTTTCTTT. Protein sequence: CATSRDRLAEAFF. V and J are TRBV15 and TRBJ1-1, with 8 bases aligning to TRBD1. The ends lost 5 bases at V and 6 bases at J; junction bases unmatched: 5. CDR3 size: 13 residues. Germline V gene sequence: CDR1 LNHNV, CDR2 YYDKDF (reference sequence).

V usage is TRBV27 and J usage is TRBJ2-1; TRBD2 might be the D (5 bases). CDR3 length: 14 residues. Trimming removed 2 bases from V and 3 bases from J, with 8 bases in between. The V gene's germline CDR1 is MNHEY and CDR2 SMNVEV (reference sequence). The CDR3 DNA follows: TGTGCCAGCAGTTTAGTGGGAGTCTACAATGAGCAGTTCTTC. Amino acids: CASSLVGVYNEQFF.

This clonotype came up many times. The chain uses TRBV29-1 and TRBJ2-2; 7 nucleotides align to TRBD2. The trim removed 5 bases at V and 5 bases at J, leaving 11 bases unmatched. Germline V gives CDR1 SQVTM, CDR2 ANQGSEA. The CDR3 sequence is 15 residues long. Here the CDR3 DNA reads TGCAGCGTTCGCTTAGTCGCGGGAGCTACCGGGGAGCTGTTTTTT. Amino acids: CSVRLVAGATGELFF.

This clonotype occurred many times. J is TRBJ2-2 and V is TRBV5-1; 8 bases are shared with TRBD2. The germline CDR1 and CDR2 sequences are SGHRS and YFSETQ. Trimming at V came to 0 bases and at J to 0 bases, leaving 4 bases not matched to a gene. There are 17 residues in the CDR3. The CDR3 loop is CASSLAGGASNTGELFF. CDR3 nucleotide sequence: TGCGCCAGCAGCTTGGCCGGGGGGGCGTCGAACACCGGGGAGCTGTTTTTT. The full variable domain, its missing parts supplied by reference TRBV5-1 and TRBJ2-2, is KAGVTQTPRYLIKTRGQQVTLSCSPISGHRSVSWYQQTPGQGLQFLFEYFSETQRNKGNFPGRFSGRQFSNSRSEMNVSTLELGDSALYLCASSLAGGASNTGELFFGEGSRLTVL.

This clonotype appeared many times. The CDR3 nucleotides are TGTGCCAGCAGCCAAGATGTCGGGACAGAGATTCCAGATACGCAGTATTTT. Protein product: CASSQDVGTEIPDTQYF. The chain carries TRBV4-2 and TRBJ2-3, with 7 bases fitting TRBD1. Unmatched junction bases numbered 10, after V lost 0 bases and J lost 4 bases. CDR3 size: 17 residues. Germline values: CDR1 LGHNA, CDR2 YNFKEQ.

This clonotype was seen repeatedly, ten times or more. This chain joins TRBV20-1 and TRBJ1-5; D gene ambiguous. CDR1 DFQATT and CDR2 SNEGSKA come from the germline V gene (reference sequence). Between the trimmed V and J ends, which lost 5 bases and 4 bases, there was a span of 9 bases. The CDR3 consists of 12 residues. The CDR3 loop reads CSALGANQPQHF. The CDR3 nucleotides are TGCAGTGCTTTGGGAGCGAATCAGCCCCAGCATTTT.

Notes on this clonotype: It may be a read error: a sequence one base away is much more abundant. The V gene is TRBV9, the J gene TRBJ2-1; D not resolved. CDR1 is SGDLS and CDR2 is YYNGEE in the germline V gene. Trimming cost V 0 bases and J 3 bases, with 10 bases left between them. The CDR3 sequence is 15 residues long. CDR3 sequence: CASSVDGLCYNEQFF. The CDR3 nucleotides read TGTGCCAGCAGCGTAGACGGGCTATGCTACAATGAGCAGTTCTTC. Complete variable domain (other parts from reference TRBV9 and TRBJ2-1): DSGVTQTPKHLITATGQRVTLRCSPRSGDLSVYWYQQSLDQGLQFLIQYYNGEERAKGNILERFSAQQFPDLHSELNLSSLELGDSALYFCASSVDGLCYNEQFFGPGTRLTVL.

The sample holds a few counts of this clonotype. The gene calls are TRBV7-3 and TRBJ2-5; 8 bases fit TRBD2. This CDR3 region has 17 residues. Germline V gene sequence: CDR1 SGHTA, CDR2 FQGTGA. V was pared by 2 bases and J by 5 bases, with 13 bases of the junction left unmatched. CDR3 bases: TGTGCCAGCAGCTTATTCCCCGGACTAAGCGGGAGTGAGACCCAGTACTTC. Its protein product is CASSLFPGLSGSETQYF.

This clonotype was seen only a few times. The gene calls are TRBV12-3 or TRBV12-4 and TRBJ1-4, with unresolved D. Trimming stripped 2 bases from V and 7 bases from J, with 11 bases between. The CDR3 is made up of 14 amino acids. As DNA, the CDR3 is TGTGCCAGCAGTTTACTGGGGATCGGTGAAAAACTGTTTTTT. Its translation: CASSLLGIGEKLFF.

V is TRBV11-2 and J is TRBJ2-3; perhaps TRBD2 as D (5 bases). The CDR3 extends over 15 amino acids. The germline gives CDR1 SGHAT, CDR2 FQNNGV. Deletions cut 2 bases from V and 4 bases from J, with 13 bases between. The DNA of the CDR3 is TGTGCCAGCAGCTTACTTGAGCGGAGGTCAGATACGCAGTATTTT. Amino acids: CASSLLERRSDTQYF.

This clonotype was found many times. The genes are TRBV20-1 and TRBJ2-5, with TRBD1 matching over 9 bases. Germline CDR1 reads DFQATT; CDR2 reads SNEGSKA (reference sequence). This CDR3 is built from 12 residues. V was pared by 6 bases and J by 5 bases, with 4 bases of the junction left unmatched. The CDR3 is CSARTGVETQYF. The CDR3 DNA follows: TGCAGTGCCCGGACAGGGGTGGAGACCCAGTACTTC.

This clonotype was observed a handful of times. V gene TRBV19 combines with J gene TRBJ1-2; 9 nucleotides line up with TRBD1. The CDR3 is 18 residues long. The V segment lost 6 bases and the J segment 8 bases; nucleotides outside the gene matches: 22. Germline CDR1 reads LNHDA; CDR2 reads SQIVND (reference sequence). The CDR3: CASSTQATGQGFSRGYTF. CDR3 bases: TGTGCCAGTAGCACACAAGCAACGGGACAGGGATTTTCGCGAGGCTACACCTTC.

This clonotype has a count of ten or more. The V and J genes are TRBV20-1 and TRBJ1-1; a weak D match, TRBD1 (6 bases). The CDR3 totals 13 residues. Germline V gene lookup returns CDR1 DFQATT and CDR2 SNEGSKA (reference sequence). Trimming took off 6 bases at V and 5 bases at J, with 16 bases between the two ends. The CDR3 is CSAVSTGFTEAFF. CDR3 in DNA: TGCAGTGCCGTCTCAACAGGGTTTACTGAAGCTTTCTTT.

This clonotype was found many times. V and J are TRBV5-1 and TRBJ2-1; TRBD2 matches at 15 bases. V lost 3 bases and J lost 6; bases outside the gene matches: 7. CDR3 size: 17 residues. CDR1 is SGHRS, CDR2 YFSETQ, per germline. CDR3 in DNA: TGCGCCAGCAGCTCGGGGACTAGCGGGAGGACAGGCAATGAGCAGTTCTTC. It yields the protein CASSSGTSGRTGNEQFF.

This clonotype was seen many times. The chain carries TRBV20-1 and TRBJ2-7; maybe TRBD2 (6 bases). V gave up 3 bases and J gave up 3 bases, with 9 bases separating them. Per the germline V gene, CDR1 is DFQATT and CDR2 is SNEGSKA (reference sequence). The CDR3 is 12 amino acids. Here the CDR3 reads CSASIADYEQYF. The CDR3 DNA is TGCAGTGCTAGCATAGCGGACTACGAGCAGTACTTC.

In this sample, this clonotype turned up many times. The chain combines TRBV20-1 with TRBJ2-4, with 11 bases fitting TRBD2. The CDR3 extends over 17 amino acids. The V and J ends lost 2 bases and 1 base, in that order; junction bases with no gene match: 7. The germline V gene has CDR1 DFQATT and CDR2 SNEGSKA (reference sequence). The CDR3 here is CSARIAGGPGAKNIQYF. CDR3 in DNA: TGCAGTGCTAGAATAGCGGGAGGGCCCGGGGCCAAAAACATTCAGTACTTC.

This clonotype appeared many times. The chain has TRBV5-1 and TRBJ2-3, with 9 positions matching TRBD1. The CDR3 has 14 amino acids. Germline lookup yields CDR1 SGHRS and CDR2 YFSETQ. The V gene end was trimmed by 4 bases and the J gene end by 5 bases; junction bases not matched to a gene: 5. The CDR3 reads CASSRGQGGDTQYF. The CDR3 nucleotides read TGCGCCAGCAGCAGGGGACAGGGTGGAGATACGCAGTATTTT.

This clonotype was observed many times. The chain employs TRBV3-1 and TRBJ2-2; maybe TRBD1 (5 bases). CDR1 is LGHDT, CDR2 YNNKEL, per germline (reference sequence). V lost 1 base and J lost 6, with 6 bases in between. This CDR3 contains 13 residues. The CDR3, as DNA: TGTGCCAGCAGCCAAGGCAGGGCCGGGGAGCTGTTTTTT. As protein: CASSQGRAGELFF.